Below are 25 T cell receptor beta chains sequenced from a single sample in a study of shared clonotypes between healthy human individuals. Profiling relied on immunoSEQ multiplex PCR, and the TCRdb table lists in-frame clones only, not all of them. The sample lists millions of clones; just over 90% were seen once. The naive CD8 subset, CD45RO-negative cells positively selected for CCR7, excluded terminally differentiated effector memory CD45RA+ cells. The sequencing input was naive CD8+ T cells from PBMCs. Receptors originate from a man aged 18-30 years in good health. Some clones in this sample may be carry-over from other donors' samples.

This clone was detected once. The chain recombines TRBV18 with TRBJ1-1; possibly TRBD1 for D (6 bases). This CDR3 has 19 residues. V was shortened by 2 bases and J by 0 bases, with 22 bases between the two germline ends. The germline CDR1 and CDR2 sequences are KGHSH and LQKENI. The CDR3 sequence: CASSPTRGGQGKMNTEAFF. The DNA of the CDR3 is TGTGCCAGCTCACCAACCCGCGGGGGGCAAGGGAAAATGAACACTGAAGCTTTCTTT.

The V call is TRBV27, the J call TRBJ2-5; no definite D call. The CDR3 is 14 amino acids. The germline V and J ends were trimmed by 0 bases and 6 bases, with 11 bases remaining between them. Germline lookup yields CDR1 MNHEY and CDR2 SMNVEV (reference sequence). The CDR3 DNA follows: TGTGCCAGCAGTTTATCATTTGGGGTCAAGACCCAGTACTTC. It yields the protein CASSLSFGVKTQYF.

The CDR3 sequence is CASSLPRAARGSTGELFF. In DNA, the CDR3 is TGTGCCAGCAGCTTGCCGCGGGCCGCGAGGGGCAGCACCGGGGAGCTGTTTTTT. The chain recombines TRBV5-6 with TRBJ2-2; either TRBD1 or TRBD2 may fit D (5 bases each). CDR3 length: 18 amino acids. CDR1 and CDR2 from the germline V gene are SGHDT and YYEEEE. Trimming left V 1 base short and J 4 bases short, with 20 bases between.

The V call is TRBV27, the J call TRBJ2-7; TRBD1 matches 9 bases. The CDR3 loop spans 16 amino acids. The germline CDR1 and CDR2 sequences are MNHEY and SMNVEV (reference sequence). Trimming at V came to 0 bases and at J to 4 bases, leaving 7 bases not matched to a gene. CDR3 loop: CASSLSRGTGRYEQYF. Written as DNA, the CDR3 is TGTGCCAGCAGTTTATCGAGAGGGACAGGGCGGTACGAGCAGTACTTC.

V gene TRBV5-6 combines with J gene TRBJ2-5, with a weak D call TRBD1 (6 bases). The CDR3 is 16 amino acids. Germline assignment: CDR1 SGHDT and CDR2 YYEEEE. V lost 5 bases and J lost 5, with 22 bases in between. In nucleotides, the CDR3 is TGTGCCAGCAGTTACACCACAGGGTTGGTGACGGAGACCCAGTACTTC. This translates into CASSYTTGLVTETQYF.

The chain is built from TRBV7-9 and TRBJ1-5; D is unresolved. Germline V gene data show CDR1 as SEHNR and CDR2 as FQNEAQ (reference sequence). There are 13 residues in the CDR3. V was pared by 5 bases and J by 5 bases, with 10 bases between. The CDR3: CASSTLGDQPQHF. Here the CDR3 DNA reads TGTGCCAGCAGCACACTCGGAGATCAGCCCCAGCATTTT.

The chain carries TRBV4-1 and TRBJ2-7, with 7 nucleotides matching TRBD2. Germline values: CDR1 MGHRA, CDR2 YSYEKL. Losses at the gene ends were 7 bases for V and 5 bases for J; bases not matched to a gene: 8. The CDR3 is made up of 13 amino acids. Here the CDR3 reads CASTGTTIHEQYF. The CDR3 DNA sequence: TGCGCCAGCACTGGGACTACAATCCACGAGCAGTACTTC.

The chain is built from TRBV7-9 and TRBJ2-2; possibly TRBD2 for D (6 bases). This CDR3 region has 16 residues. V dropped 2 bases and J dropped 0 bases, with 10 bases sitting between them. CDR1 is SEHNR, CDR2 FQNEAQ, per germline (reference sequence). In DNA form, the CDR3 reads TGTGCCAGCAGCTTATCCGGAGGGGCGAACACCGGGGAGCTGTTTTTT. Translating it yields CASSLSGGANTGELFF.

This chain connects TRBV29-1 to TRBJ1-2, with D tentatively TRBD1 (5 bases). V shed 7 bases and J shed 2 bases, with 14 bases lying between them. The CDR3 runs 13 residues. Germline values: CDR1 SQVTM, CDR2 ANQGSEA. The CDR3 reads CSADSRENYGYTF. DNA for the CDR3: TGCAGCGCCGACAGTAGAGAGAACTATGGCTACACCTTC.

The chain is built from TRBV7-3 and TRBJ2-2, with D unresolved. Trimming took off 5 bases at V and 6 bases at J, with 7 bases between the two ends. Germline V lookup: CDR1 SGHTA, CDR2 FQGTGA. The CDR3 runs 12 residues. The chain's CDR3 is CASSVHPGELFF. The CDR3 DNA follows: TGTGCCAGCAGCGTCCATCCCGGGGAGCTGTTTTTT.

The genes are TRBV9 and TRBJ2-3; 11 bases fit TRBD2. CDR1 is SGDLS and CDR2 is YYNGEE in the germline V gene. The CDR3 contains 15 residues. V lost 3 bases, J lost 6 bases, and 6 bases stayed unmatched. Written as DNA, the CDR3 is TGTGCCAGCAGCGCTCGACTAGCGGGAATGGATACGCAGTATTTT. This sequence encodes CASSARLAGMDTQYF.

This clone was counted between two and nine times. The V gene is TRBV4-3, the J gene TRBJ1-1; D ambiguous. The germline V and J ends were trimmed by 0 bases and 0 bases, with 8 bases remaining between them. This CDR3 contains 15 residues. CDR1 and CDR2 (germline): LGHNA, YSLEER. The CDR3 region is CASSQDTNMNTEAFF. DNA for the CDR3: TGCGCCAGCAGCCAAGATACAAACATGAACACTGAAGCTTTCTTT.

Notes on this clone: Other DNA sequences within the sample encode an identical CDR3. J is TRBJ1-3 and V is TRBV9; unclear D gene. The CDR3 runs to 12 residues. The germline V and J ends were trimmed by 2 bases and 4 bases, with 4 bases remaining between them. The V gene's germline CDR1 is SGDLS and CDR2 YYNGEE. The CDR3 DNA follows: TGTGCCAGCAGCGTCGGCGGAAACACCATATATTTT. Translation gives CASSVGGNTIYF.

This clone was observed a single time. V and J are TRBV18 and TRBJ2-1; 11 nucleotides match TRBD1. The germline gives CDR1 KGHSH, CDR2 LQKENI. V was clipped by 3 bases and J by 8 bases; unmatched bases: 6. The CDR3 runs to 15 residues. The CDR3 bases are TGTGCCAGCTCACCCGGGACAGGGGGTTTGCATGAGCAGTTCTTC. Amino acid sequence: CASSPGTGGLHEQFF.

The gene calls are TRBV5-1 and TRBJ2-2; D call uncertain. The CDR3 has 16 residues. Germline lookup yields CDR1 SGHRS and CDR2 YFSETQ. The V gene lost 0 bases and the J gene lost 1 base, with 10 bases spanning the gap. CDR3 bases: TGCGCCAGCAGCTTGGGGGCGGACCAGAACACCGGGGAGCTGTTTTTT. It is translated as CASSLGADQNTGELFF.

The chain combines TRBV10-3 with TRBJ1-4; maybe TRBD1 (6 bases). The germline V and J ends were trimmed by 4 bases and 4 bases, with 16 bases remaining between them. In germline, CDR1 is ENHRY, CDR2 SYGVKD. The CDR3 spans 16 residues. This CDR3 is CAISADPDRSNEKLFF. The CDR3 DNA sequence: TGTGCCATCAGTGCCGATCCGGACAGAAGTAATGAAAAACTGTTTTTT.

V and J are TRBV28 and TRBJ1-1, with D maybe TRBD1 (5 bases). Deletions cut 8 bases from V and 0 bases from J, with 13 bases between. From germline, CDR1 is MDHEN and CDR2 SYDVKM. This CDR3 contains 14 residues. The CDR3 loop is CASGGTDVNTEAFF. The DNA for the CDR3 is TGTGCCAGCGGAGGGACGGACGTGAACACTGAAGCTTTCTTT.

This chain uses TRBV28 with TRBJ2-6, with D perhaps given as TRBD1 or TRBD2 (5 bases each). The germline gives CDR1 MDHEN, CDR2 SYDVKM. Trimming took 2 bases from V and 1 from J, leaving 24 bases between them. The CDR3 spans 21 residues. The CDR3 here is CASSLVSPRRVRDSGANVLTF. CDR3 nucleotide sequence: TGTGCCAGCAGTTTAGTCTCCCCCCGCAGGGTACGGGATTCTGGGGCCAACGTCCTGACTTTC.

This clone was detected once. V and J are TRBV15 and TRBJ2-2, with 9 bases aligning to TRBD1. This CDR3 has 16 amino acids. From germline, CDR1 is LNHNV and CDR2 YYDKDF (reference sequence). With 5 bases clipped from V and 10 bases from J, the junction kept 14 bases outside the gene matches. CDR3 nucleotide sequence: TGTGCCACCAGCCTTCTCCGGGACAGGGAGAATGCGGAGCTGTTTTTT. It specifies CATSLLRDRENAELFF.

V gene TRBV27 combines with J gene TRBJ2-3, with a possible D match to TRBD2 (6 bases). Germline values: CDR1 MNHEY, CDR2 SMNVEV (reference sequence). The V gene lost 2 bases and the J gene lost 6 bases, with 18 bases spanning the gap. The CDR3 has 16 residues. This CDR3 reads CASSLAPGVVVDTQYF. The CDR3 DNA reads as TGTGCCAGCAGTTTAGCCCCGGGAGTCGTAGTGGATACGCAGTATTTT.

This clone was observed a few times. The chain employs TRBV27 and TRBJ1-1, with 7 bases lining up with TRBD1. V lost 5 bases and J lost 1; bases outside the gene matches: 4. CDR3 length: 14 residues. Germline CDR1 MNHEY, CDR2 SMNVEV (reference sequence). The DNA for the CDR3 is TGTGCCAGCAGTACCGACAGGGAGAACACTGAAGCTTTCTTT. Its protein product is CASSTDRENTEAFF.

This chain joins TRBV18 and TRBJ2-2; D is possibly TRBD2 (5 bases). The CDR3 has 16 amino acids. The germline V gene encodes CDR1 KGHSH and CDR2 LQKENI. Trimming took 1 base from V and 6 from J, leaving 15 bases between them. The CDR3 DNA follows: TGTGCCAGCTCACCACGGGTGGAGGCCCCCGCCGGGGAGCTGTTTTTT. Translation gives CASSPRVEAPAGELFF.

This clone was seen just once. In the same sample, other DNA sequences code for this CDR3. The CDR3 here is CASSGTGGGQPQHF. The CDR3 DNA sequence: TGTGCCAGCAGCGGGACAGGGGGCGGCCAGCCCCAGCATTTT. The V call is TRBV6-1, the J call TRBJ1-5; the match to TRBD1 covers 12 bases. The CDR3 loop spans 14 amino acids. With V trimmed by 6 bases and J by 7 bases, 4 bases remained unmatched. CDR1 is MNHNS and CDR2 is SASEGT in the germline V gene.

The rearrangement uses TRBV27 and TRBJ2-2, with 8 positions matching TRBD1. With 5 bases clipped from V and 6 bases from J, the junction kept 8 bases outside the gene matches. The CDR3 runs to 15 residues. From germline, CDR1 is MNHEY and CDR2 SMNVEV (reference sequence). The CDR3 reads CASSNRDRRSGELFF. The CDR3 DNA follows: TGTGCCAGCAGTAACCGGGACAGGCGTTCCGGGGAGCTGTTTTTT.

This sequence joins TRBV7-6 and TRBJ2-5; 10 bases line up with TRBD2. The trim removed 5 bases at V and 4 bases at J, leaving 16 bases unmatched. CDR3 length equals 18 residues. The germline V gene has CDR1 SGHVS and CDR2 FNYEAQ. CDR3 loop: CASSPGAGASGSGETQYF. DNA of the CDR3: TGTGCCAGCAGCCCGGGAGCAGGAGCTAGCGGGAGTGGAGAGACCCAGTACTTC.